This TCR beta chain was captured by sequencing in a study of cytomegalovirus exposure and HLA in healthy donors. General study points: Association with HLA alleles at 0.05 false discovery rate was found for 15,000 to 20,000 TCR beta sequences in a later analysis. V- and J-gene trimming of TCR beta was linked (in a later analysis) to a missense DCLRE1C variant.

Researchers ran the PCR with 60 Vbeta and 13 Jbeta primers. Measured with immunoSEQ multiplex PCR; TCRdb has only the in-frame clones, and not every one. The sample holds some 190,000 clones; 75% to 90% are singletons and the top ten take 0.25% to 0.4%. The donors were healthy bone marrow donors. This CDR3 comprises 14 residues. Germline V lookup: CDR1 SNHLY, CDR2 FYNNEI. The ends were cut back, 6 bases at V and 2 bases at J, with 14 bases in the middle. With respect to this clone: The antigen remains unidentified.

The sequenced material came from PBMCs. The chain employs TRBV2 and TRBJ2-7; D is perhaps TRBD1 (6 bases). The source is a woman in her thirties in good health and CMV-seronegative. Here the CDR3 reads CASSSTGMAYEQYF. CDR3 nucleotide sequence: TGTGCCAGCAGCTCCACAGGGATGGCCTACGAGCAGTACTTC.